The 20 T cell receptor beta chains below come from one sample, sequenced in a study of control samples from healthy donors and cancer patients. TCRdb's copy holds only in-frame clones and misses some; the assay was immunoSEQ multiplex PCR. Of around 94,000 clones listed, 85% to 95% are singletons. Specimen: blood. All receptors derive from a woman aged 25-40 years in good health.

The chain employs TRBV20-1 and TRBJ2-1; no definite D call. CDR1 is DFQATT and CDR2 is SNEGSKA in the germline V gene (reference sequence). Trimming took 3 bases from V and 9 from J, leaving 12 bases between them. The length of the CDR3 is 12 residues. This CDR3 is CSASLAASEQFF. The CDR3 nucleotides are TGCAGTGCTAGTCTGGCGGCCTCTGAGCAGTTCTTC.

The chain recombines TRBV14 with TRBJ1-1, with D uncertain. The CDR3 runs to 14 residues. Looked up from germline, CDR1 is SGHDN and CDR2 is FVKESK. Trimming removed 0 bases from V and 8 bases from J, with 13 bases in between. The CDR3 protein is CASSQDYDQQEAFF. In nucleotides, the CDR3 is TGTGCCAGCAGCCAAGATTATGATCAACAAGAAGCTTTCTTT.

This sequence joins TRBV4-1 and TRBJ1-2; D perhaps matches TRBD1 (6 bases). Germline V CDR1 and CDR2: MGHRA, YSYEKL. The CDR3 has 15 amino acids. The ends were cut back, 0 bases at V and 4 bases at J, with 12 bases in the middle. The CDR3 DNA sequence: TGCGCCAGCAGCCAAGATCAGGGGCTGTTCTATGGCTACACCTTC. It yields the protein CASSQDQGLFYGYTF.

The J gene is TRBJ1-2, the V gene TRBV7-9, with a tentative D call TRBD1 (5 bases). Deletions cut 5 bases from V and 5 bases from J, with 21 bases between. CDR1 SEHNR and CDR2 FQNEAQ come from the germline V gene (reference sequence). This CDR3 spans 16 amino acids. This chain's CDR3 is CASSQTGGRIIYGYTF. CDR3 DNA: TGTGCCAGCAGCCAAACGGGGGGACGGATCATTTATGGCTACACCTTC.

The chain is built from TRBV5-1 and TRBJ2-7; 13 positions agree with TRBD2. Trimming took 4 bases from V and 3 from J; bases not matched to a gene: 4. CDR3 length: 15 residues. Germline V lookup: CDR1 SGHRS, CDR2 YFSETQ. The CDR3 bases are TGCGCCAGCAGCCCTGGACTAGCGGGAGTCTACGAGCAGTACTTC. It translates to CASSPGLAGVYEQYF.

V usage is TRBV18 and J usage is TRBJ1-3; TRBD1 matches at 8 bases. Germline CDR1 is KGHSH and CDR2 is LQKENI. V gave up 3 bases and J gave up 2 bases; unmatched junction bases: 9. CDR3 size: 17 residues. CDR3 nucleotides: TGTGCCAGCTCACCCATGGACAGGGCTACGACTGGAAACACCATATATTTT. Protein: CASSPMDRATTGNTIYF.

The J gene is TRBJ2-1, the V gene TRBV7-9; TRBD2 agrees at 12 bases. Germline V lookup: CDR1 SEHNR, CDR2 FQNEAQ (reference sequence). V lost 5 bases to trimming and J lost 8 bases; unmatched junction nucleotides: 13. CDR3 length equals 17 residues. Here the CDR3 DNA reads TGTGCCAGCAGCAAAAAAGGAACTAGCGGGAGGAAGGATGAGCAGTTCTTC. This sequence encodes CASSKKGTSGRKDEQFF.

The chain is built from TRBV7-9 and TRBJ2-1; 8 nucleotides line up with TRBD1. With 6 bases clipped from V and 7 bases from J, the junction kept 5 bases outside the gene matches. This CDR3 has 13 amino acids. Germline assignment: CDR1 SEHNR and CDR2 FQNEAQ (reference sequence). The CDR3 DNA reads as TGTGCCAGCAGTGGACAGGGTAGAAATGAGCAGTTCTTC. Translation gives CASSGQGRNEQFF. The variable domain in full, completed from reference TRBV7-9 and TRBJ2-1, reads DTGVSQNPRHKITKRGQNVTFRCDPISEHNRLYWYRQTLGQGPEFLTYFQNEAQLEKSRLLSDRFSAERPKGSFSTLEIQRTEQGDSAMYLCASSGQGRNEQFFGPGTRLTVL.

V is TRBV28 and J is TRBJ2-1; possible D gene TRBD1, 6 bases. The CDR3 has 11 residues. Trimming pared 6 bases from V and 9 bases from J, leaving 9 bases between. CDR1 and CDR2 from the germline V gene are MDHEN and SYDVKM. CDR3 DNA sequence: TGTGCCAGCAGCAGGGGTGGTGAGCAGTTCTTC. As protein: CASSRGGEQFF.

The chain couples TRBV9 to TRBJ2-1; possible D gene TRBD1, 5 bases. Trimming cost V 2 bases and J 4 bases, with 19 bases left between them. The V gene's germline CDR1 is SGDLS and CDR2 YYNGEE. The length of the CDR3 is 17 residues. CDR3: CASSVGARMGPYNEQFF. CDR3 in DNA: TGTGCCAGCAGCGTTGGAGCTAGGATGGGGCCTTACAATGAGCAGTTCTTC.

The CDR3 spells CASSLSNSRYEQYF. The CDR3 DNA sequence: TGTGCCAGCAGTTTATCAAATAGTAGGTACGAGCAGTACTTC. The chain employs TRBV28 and TRBJ2-7, with D uncertain. The CDR3 runs 14 residues. Germline CDR1 MDHEN, CDR2 SYDVKM. V dropped 1 base and J dropped 4 bases, with 11 bases sitting between them.

The chain has TRBV4-1 and TRBJ1-4, with no clear D. In germline, CDR1 is MGHRA, CDR2 YSYEKL. This CDR3 has 15 amino acids. Deletions cut 6 bases from V and 7 bases from J, with 18 bases between. For the CDR3, the DNA is TGCGCCAGCAGACTATCGGGAATCGGAGGTGAAAAACTGTTTTTT. Amino acids: CASRLSGIGGEKLFF.

The chain recombines TRBV10-3 with TRBJ2-1; 13 positions agree with TRBD2. Germline V lookup: CDR1 ENHRY, CDR2 SYGVKD. J gave up 5 bases and V 1 base, and 5 bases lay outside the gene matches. The CDR3 consists of 17 residues. This CDR3 reads CAISEFSGTSGNNEQFF. CDR3 nucleotides: TGTGCCATCAGTGAGTTTTCCGGGACTAGCGGGAACAATGAGCAGTTCTTC.

The chain couples TRBV6-6 to TRBJ1-2, with D unclear. Germline CDR1 is MNHNY and CDR2 is SVGAGI (reference sequence). The CDR3 length is 12 residues. V lost 2 bases and J 5 bases, leaving 6 bases between the germline ends. The CDR3 DNA reads as TGTGCCAGCAGTTACGACCGATATGGCTACACCTTC. Translating gives CASSYDRYGYTF.

This clone was seen only once. The rearrangement links TRBV18 to TRBJ2-5; no clear D. The germline CDR1 and CDR2 sequences are KGHSH and LQKENI. CDR3 length: 14 residues. With 1 base removed from V and 2 bases from J, the gap between germline ends came to 8 bases. CDR3 in DNA: TGTGCCAGCTCACCACGTCCAAAACAAGAGACCCAGTACTTC. This translates into CASSPRPKQETQYF.

V is TRBV9 and J is TRBJ1-2, with TRBD1 as a possible D gene (5 bases). The CDR3 is 15 amino acids. Trimming removed 4 bases at V and 6 bases at J, with 19 bases between. CDR1 is SGDLS and CDR2 is YYNGEE in the germline V gene. DNA for the CDR3: TGTGCCAGCAGCCTTCGGGGAGGGAGGGGAGATGGCTACACCTTC. Residues: CASSLRGGRGDGYTF.

The chain is built from TRBV6-5 and TRBJ2-1; perhaps TRBD2 as D (6 bases). The CDR3 is made up of 15 amino acids. The ends were cut back, 7 bases at V and 4 bases at J, with 17 bases in the middle. The germline CDR1 and CDR2 sequences are MNHEY and SVGAGI. The CDR3 protein is CASTKEGHRYNEQFF. In DNA, the CDR3 is TGTGCCAGCACAAAGGAGGGTCACCGGTACAATGAGCAGTTCTTC.

The gene calls are TRBV18 and TRBJ2-1; maybe TRBD2 (6 bases). Germline CDR1 KGHSH, CDR2 LQKENI. The CDR3 sequence is 14 residues long. The ends were cut back, 3 bases at V and 4 bases at J, with 10 bases in the middle. The CDR3 reads CASSPPGTYNEQFF. Here the CDR3 DNA reads TGTGCCAGCTCACCTCCCGGGACTTACAATGAGCAGTTCTTC. The full variable domain, its missing parts supplied by reference TRBV18 and TRBJ2-1, is NAGVMQNPRHLVRRRGQEARLRCSPMKGHSHVYWYRQLPEEGLKFMVYLQKENIIDESGMPKERFSAEFPKEGPSILRIQQVVRGDSAAYFCASSPPGTYNEQFFGPGTRLTVL.

This clone has only one observation. The chain combines TRBV2 with TRBJ1-4; D not resolved. V was cut by 0 bases and J by 14 bases, with 16 bases left in between. Germline V CDR1 and CDR2: SNHLY, FYNNEI. The CDR3 is 14 amino acids. CDR3 bases: TGTGCCAGCAGTGAAGCTAGGCAGGCGCGAGGGCTGTTTTTT. It codes for CASSEARQARGLFF.

CDR3 protein: CASRGRDATYNEQFF. The CDR3 DNA reads as TGTGCCAGCAGAGGCCGGGACGCCACCTACAATGAGCAGTTCTTC. The chain is built from TRBV6-5 and TRBJ2-1; possibly TRBD1 or TRBD2 for D (5 bases each). Between the trimmed V and J ends, which lost 6 bases and 2 bases, there was a span of 14 bases. This CDR3 is built from 15 residues. CDR1 is MNHEY, CDR2 SVGAGI, per germline.